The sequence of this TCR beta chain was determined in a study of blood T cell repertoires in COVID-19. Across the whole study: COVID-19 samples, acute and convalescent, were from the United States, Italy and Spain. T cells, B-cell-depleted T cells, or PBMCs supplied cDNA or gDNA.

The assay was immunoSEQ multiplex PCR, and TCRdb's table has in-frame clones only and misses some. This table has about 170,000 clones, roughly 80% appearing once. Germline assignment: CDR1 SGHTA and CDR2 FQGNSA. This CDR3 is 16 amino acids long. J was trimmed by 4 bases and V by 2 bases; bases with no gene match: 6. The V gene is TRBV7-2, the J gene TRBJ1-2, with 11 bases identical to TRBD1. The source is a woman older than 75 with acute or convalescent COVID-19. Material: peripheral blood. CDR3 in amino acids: CASSLLGQGVGYGYTF. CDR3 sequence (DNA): TGTGCCAGCAGCTTACTGGGACAGGGGGTAGGCTATGGCTACACCTTC.